The rows below give T cell receptor beta chains drawn from one sample of a study of radiation and T cells in renal cell carcinoma. Clones were read by immunoSEQ multiplex PCR, and TCRdb kept only the in-frame ones, dropping some. The sample carries under 200,000 clones, about 87% recorded once. The material was blood, obtained from a patient whose treatment included radiotherapy and nephrectomy. These receptors were taken from a woman in her 50s with renal cell carcinoma. Both conserved end residues are part of each CDR3. The order of the fields is clone size, J gene, V gene, D gene, CDR3 DNA, CDR3 protein. The D gene is left open where the match is weak. Not every row has a clone size; where given, it reads once, few, many or a size class.

NA | TRBJ2-1 | TRBV4-1 | NA | TGCGCCAGCAGCCAAGATGAATTAAGCCGGAATGAGCAGTTCTTC | CASSQDELSRNEQFF
NA | TRBJ1-5 | TRBV7-9 | NA | TGTGCCAGCGCCATGGGGGCGGATAGCAATCAGCCCCAGCATTTT | CASAMGADSNQPQHF
NA | TRBJ2-3 | TRBV5-1 | NA | TGCGCCAGCAGCTCCCGGGACCTCACAGATACGCAGTATTTT | CASSSRDLTDTQYF
NA | TRBJ1-2 | TRBV13 | NA | TGTGCCAGCAGCTTAGCGGACACAGCTAACTATGGCTACACCTTC | CASSLADTANYGYTF
NA | TRBJ2-7 | TRBV15 | NA | TGTGCCACCAGCCCCCGGAAAAGCTCCTACGAGCAGTACTTC | CATSPRKSSYEQYF
NA | TRBJ1-4 | TRBV4-1 | TRBD1 | TGCGCCAGCAGCCTCGAATGGACAGGGATTAATGAAAAACTGTTTTTT | CASSLEWTGINEKLFF
NA | TRBJ2-3 | TRBV7-2 | NA | TGTGCCAGCAGTGAATTAGGAGATACGCAGTATTTT | CASSELGDTQYF
few | TRBJ1-5 | TRBV18 | NA | TGTGCCAGCTCCCTCGACAGGTTCAATCAGCCCCAGCATTTT | CASSLDRFNQPQHF
NA | TRBJ2-3 | TRBV6-4 | NA | TGTGCCACCCGTCAGGAGCGGGGCACAGATACGCAGTATTTT | CATRQERGTDTQYF
NA | TRBJ1-4 | TRBV15 | NA | TGTGCCACCAGCAGAGAACAGGGAGCTAATGAAAAACTGTTTTTT | CATSREQGANEKLFF
many | TRBJ2-7 | TRBV9 | TRBD1 | TGTGCCAGCAGCGAAGGGATGGGACAGGAGTTCTCCTACGAGCAGTACTTC | CASSEGMGQEFSYEQYF
NA | TRBJ1-2 | TRBV12-5 | NA | TGTGCTAGTGGTTTGCCCCTCGGCAGGGTAATTGGCTACACCTTC | CASGLPLGRVIGYTF
NA | TRBJ2-7 | TRBV6-5 | TRBD2 | TGTGCCAGCAGAAGGACTAGCGGGGACTCCTACGAGCAGTACTTC | CASRRTSGDSYEQYF
NA | TRBJ1-2 | TRBV5-3 | NA | TGTGCCAGAAGCTTTGGTGGGAGTAGGCAACGAAGTACCTATGGCTACACCTTC | CARSFGGSRQRSTYGYTF
NA | TRBJ1-6 | TRBV7-2 | NA | TGTGCCAGCAGTGCCGGGACAAGAGCTTCACCCCTCCACTTT | CASSAGTRASPLHF
NA | TRBJ2-2 | TRBV5-4 | NA | TGTGCCAGCAGCTCCGTCCGGGGCGCGAACACCGGGGAGCTGTTTTTT | CASSSVRGANTGELFF
NA | TRBJ2-7 | TRBV7-2 | TRBD2 | TGTGCCAGCAGCTTAGATGCGCCTAGCGGGTCCTACGAGCAGTACTTC | CASSLDAPSGSYEQYF
NA | TRBJ1-2 | TRBV7-9 | NA | TGTGCCAGCTTTGGGGGGACGGACTATGGCTACACCTTC | CASFGGTDYGYTF
NA | TRBJ2-3 | TRBV7-2 | NA | TGTGCCAGCAGCTTTGCCGCGGATACGCAGTATTTT | CASSFAADTQYF
NA | TRBJ1-6 | TRBV29-1 | TRBD1 | TGCAGCGTTGCGACAGGGGGCAATTCACCCCTCCACTTT | CSVATGGNSPLHF
NA | TRBJ2-1 | TRBV2 | TRBD2 | TGTGCCAGCATCCGGACTAGCGGGGGGAATGAGCAGTTCTTC | CASIRTSGGNEQFF
once | TRBJ1-2 | TRBV7-8 | NA | TGTGCCAGCAGCTTAGAACAGGGCCATGGCTACACCTTC | CASSLEQGHGYTF
NA | TRBJ2-7 | TRBV7-2 | TRBD2 | TGTGCCAGCAGCTTAAGCGGGGGGACCTCCTACGAGCAGTACTTC | CASSLSGGTSYEQYF
NA | TRBJ2-3 | TRBV18 | TRBD2 | TGTGCCAGCTCACCAGGGCAGCGGGACCGAGATACGCAGTATTTT | CASSPGQRDRDTQYF
NA | TRBJ1-5 | TRBV20-1 | NA | TGCAGTGCTAGCCGGGATCAGCCCCAGCATTTT | CSASRDQPQHF
NA | TRBJ2-3 | TRBV19 | NA | TGTGCCAGTAGTCTACGACACTCCACAGATACGCAGTATTTT | CASSLRHSTDTQYF
NA | TRBJ2-2 | TRBV4-2 | NA | TGTGCCAGCAGCCAAGGGACCTCCCTGGGGGAGCTGTTTTTT | CASSQGTSLGELFF
NA | TRBJ2-5 | TRBV7-9 | TRBD2 | TGTGCCAGCAGCTTAGCCGGAGCGGGGGCGCTACAAGAGACCCAGTACTTC | CASSLAGAGALQETQYF
NA | TRBJ2-7 | TRBV10-3 | TRBD2 | TGTGCCATCAGCGGGACTAGCGGGTACGAGCAGTACTTC | CAISGTSGYEQYF
NA | TRBJ2-3 | TRBV2 | NA | TGTGCCAGCCGGAAGGCAGATACGCAGTATTTT | CASRKADTQYF
NA | TRBJ2-1 | TRBV5-1 | TRBD1 | TGCGCCAGCAGCGCCCCCGGGACAGGTAACAATGAGCAGTTCTTC | CASSAPGTGNNEQFF
NA | TRBJ2-5 | TRBV14 | NA | TGTGCCAGCAGCCAAAACTATAGGGGATCCCAGTACTTC | CASSQNYRGSQYF
NA | TRBJ1-5 | TRBV19 | TRBD1 | TGTGCCAGTAGTAGCGGGACAGGGGTTGGCGGGCCCCAGCATTTT | CASSSGTGVGGPQHF
NA | TRBJ2-1 | TRBV19 | TRBD1 | TGTGCCAGTAGTACGACAGGGAGCTCCTACAATGAGCAGTTCTTC | CASSTTGSSYNEQFF
NA | TRBJ2-3 | TRBV5-1 | TRBD2 | TGCGCCAGCAGCCCCCTCACTAGCGGAAGCACAGATACGCAGTATTTT | CASSPLTSGSTDTQYF
NA | TRBJ2-2 | TRBV7-6 | TRBD2 | TGTGCCAGCAGCTCCCGGGCGGGGGTTTCAGGGGAGCTGTTTTTT | CASSSRAGVSGELFF
NA | TRBJ2-5 | TRBV30 | NA | TGTGCCTGGAGTGTACTGAACCAAGAGACCCAGTACTTC | CAWSVLNQETQYF
NA | TRBJ2-7 | TRBV19 | TRBD2 | TGTGCCAGTAGTATAGATCTTCTAGCGGAGCCCTACGAGCAGTACTTC | CASSIDLLAEPYEQYF
NA | TRBJ2-4 | TRBV6-1 | NA | TGTGCCAGCAGTAAAGGGAGTAGAGTGGTTGACGGCATTCAGTACTTC | CASSKGSRVVDGIQYF
few | TRBJ1-1 | TRBV5-8 | NA | TGTGCCAGCAGCTTGGCCTTGGCGGGGAGGGGCACTGAAGCTTTCTTT | CASSLALAGRGTEAFF
NA | TRBJ1-6 | TRBV18 | NA | TGTGCCAGCTCACCACGTCCCGGGACGGCGAATTCACCCCTCCACTTT | CASSPRPGTANSPLHF
once | TRBJ2-1 | TRBV6-5 | NA | TGTGCCAGCAGTTACTCATACAGGGAGGATGAGCAGTTCTTC | CASSYSYREDEQFF
NA | TRBJ1-3 | TRBV18 | NA | TGTGCCAGCTCACCTTTCCAGGGTGAAACTACCGGAAACACCATATATTTT | CASSPFQGETTGNTIYF
NA | TRBJ2-7 | TRBV19 | TRBD2 | TGTGCCAGTAGTACTCGAATGGGGGGGACCGACGAGCAGTACTTC | CASSTRMGGTDEQYF
once | TRBJ1-5 | TRBV19 | NA | TGTGCCAGTGGAACAGGTGCCCTCATACCCCAGCATTTT | CASGTGALIPQHF